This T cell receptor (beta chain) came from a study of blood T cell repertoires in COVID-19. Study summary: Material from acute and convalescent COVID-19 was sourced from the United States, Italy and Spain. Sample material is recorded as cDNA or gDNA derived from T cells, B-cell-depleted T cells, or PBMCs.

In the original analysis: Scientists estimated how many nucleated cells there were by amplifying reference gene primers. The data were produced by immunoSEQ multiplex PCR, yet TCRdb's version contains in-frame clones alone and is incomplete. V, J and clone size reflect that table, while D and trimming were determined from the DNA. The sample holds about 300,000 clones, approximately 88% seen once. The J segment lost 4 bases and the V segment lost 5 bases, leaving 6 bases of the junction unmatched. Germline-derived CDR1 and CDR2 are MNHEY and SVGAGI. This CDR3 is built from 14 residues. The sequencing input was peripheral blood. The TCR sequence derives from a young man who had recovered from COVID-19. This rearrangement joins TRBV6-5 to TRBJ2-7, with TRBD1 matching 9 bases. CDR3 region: CASSQDRGAYEQYF. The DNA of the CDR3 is TGTGCCAGCAGTCAGGACAGGGGCGCTTACGAGCAGTACTTC.